Presented here are 14 T cell receptor beta chains from one specimen sequenced in a study of cytotoxic CD8 clonotypes in ibrutinib-treated CLL. Sequenced by immunoSEQ multiplex PCR; TCRdb stores in-frame clones only, minus some. In the table there are about 70,000 clones, 90% of which are singletons. The sequences come from PBMCs, collected after 12 months of ibrutinib treatment. The receptors originated from a human donor with chronic lymphocytic leukemia.

This clone is medium-sized (0.01 to 0.1%) within its sample. V is TRBV2 and J is TRBJ2-7; D call uncertain. The V gene lost 6 bases and the J gene lost 3 bases, with 6 bases spanning the gap. Germline V gene data show CDR1 as SNHLY and CDR2 as FYNNEI. CDR3 length: 11 amino acids. This CDR3 is CASRLYYEQYF. The DNA for the CDR3 is TGTGCCAGCAGGCTTTACTACGAGCAGTACTTC.

Regarding this clone: The sample has other DNA sequences that encode this CDR3 too. CDR3 residues: CASSLNTGELFF. The CDR3 DNA reads as TGTGCCAGCAGCCTAAACACCGGGGAGCTGTTTTTT. The rearrangement links TRBV6-6 to TRBJ2-2; D remains unclear. With 6 bases removed from V and 2 bases from J, the gap between germline ends came to 4 bases. CDR3 length: 12 residues. Germline CDR1 and CDR2: MNHNY and SVGAGI (reference sequence).

V usage is TRBV7-9 and J usage is TRBJ1-1; D not resolved. This CDR3 comprises 16 residues. V was clipped by 3 bases and J by 0 bases, with 14 bases between them. Per the germline V gene, CDR1 is SEHNR and CDR2 is FQNEAQ (reference sequence). The chain's CDR3 is CASSFWLVSVNTEAFF. In nucleotides, the CDR3 is TGTGCCAGCAGCTTTTGGTTGGTCAGCGTGAACACTGAAGCTTTCTTT.

The chain employs TRBV7-9 and TRBJ1-1, with a possible D match to TRBD1 (5 bases). The V and J ends lost 1 base and 4 bases respectively, with 13 bases between them. This CDR3 comprises 15 residues. The germline CDR1 and CDR2 sequences are SEHNR and FQNEAQ (reference sequence). In DNA form, the CDR3 reads TGTGCCAGCAGCTTAGGCGGTTTTGGGGGCACTGAAGCTTTCTTT. Its translation: CASSLGGFGGTEAFF.

V is TRBV7-9 and J is TRBJ1-1, with D uncertain. The CDR3 spans 14 residues. Germline V gene lookup returns CDR1 SEHNR and CDR2 FQNEAQ (reference sequence). With 0 bases removed from V and 5 bases from J, the gap between germline ends came to 10 bases. CDR3: CASSLAQVRTEAFF. The CDR3 DNA reads as TGTGCCAGCAGCTTAGCGCAGGTGAGGACTGAAGCTTTCTTT.

The chain uses TRBV7-2 and TRBJ1-4; 7 nucleotides match TRBD1. V shed 2 bases and J 4 bases; nucleotides not matched to a gene: 1. This CDR3 region has 14 residues. Germline V CDR1 and CDR2: SGHTA, FQGNSA. CDR3 in amino acids: CASSLWDSNEKLFF. The CDR3 DNA reads TGTGCCAGCAGCTTATGGGACAGTAATGAAAAACTGTTTTTT.

This chain uses TRBV21-1 with TRBJ2-7; the table's D call of TRBD2 was not tested on the DNA. TRBV21-1 is annotated as a pseudogene. CDR3 length equals 15 residues. The CDR3 region has the DNA TGTGCCAGCAGCAAAGCAGGGACTAGCAACTACGAGCAGTACTTC. It yields the protein CASSKAGTSNYEQYF.

J is TRBJ2-1 and V is TRBV30; D tentatively reads TRBD1 or TRBD2 (5 bases each). The germline V gene encodes CDR1 GTSNPN and CDR2 SVGIG (reference sequence). CDR3 length: 13 amino acids. V dropped 1 base and J dropped 3 bases, with 7 bases sitting between them. The DNA for the CDR3 is TGTGCCTGGAGTGCGGGGCTCTACAATGAGCAGTTCTTC. Its translation is CAWSAGLYNEQFF.

The chain couples TRBV7-2 to TRBJ2-1; D remains ambiguous. V was pared by 1 base and J by 4 bases, with 17 bases between. Germline-derived CDR1 and CDR2 are SGHTA and FQGNSA. There are 17 residues in the CDR3. CDR3 region: CASSLEGSFTPYNEQFF. The CDR3 nucleotides read TGTGCCAGCAGCTTAGAAGGTAGCTTTACCCCATACAATGAGCAGTTCTTC.

The CDR3 is CASSFKRRSGNWTGELFF. The CDR3 nucleotides are TGTGCCAGCAGCTTTAAGCGTCGGAGCGGGAATTGGACCGGGGAGCTGTTTTTT. The rearrangement links TRBV11-3 to TRBJ2-2; 7 bases line up with TRBD2. Germline V lookup: CDR1 SGHNT, CDR2 YENEEA. Unmatched junction bases numbered 15, after V lost 3 bases and J lost 5 bases. CDR3 length: 18 amino acids.

The chain couples TRBV2 to TRBJ2-2, with TRBD1 identical over 10 bases. V lost 6 bases, J lost 7 bases, and 11 bases stayed unmatched. Germline V gene sequence: CDR1 SNHLY, CDR2 FYNNEI. The CDR3 has 16 residues. The CDR3 region has the DNA TGTGCCAGCAGGTACCCGGGACAGGGGATTCACGGGGAGCTGTTTTTT. It specifies CASRYPGQGIHGELFF. The variable domain in full, completed from reference TRBV2 and TRBJ2-2, reads EPEVTQTPSHQVTQMGQEVILRCVPISNHLYFYWYRQILGQKVEFLVSFYNNEISEKSEIFDDQFSVERPDGSNFTLKIRSTKLEDSAMYFCASRYPGQGIHGELFFGEGSRLTVL.

This chain links TRBV28 with TRBJ2-2; 7 nucleotides match TRBD2. Losses at the gene ends were 7 bases for V and 4 bases for J; bases not matched to a gene: 3. Germline CDR1 and CDR2: MDHEN and SYDVKM. CDR3 size: 13 residues. CDR3 bases: TGTGCCAGCACGCGGGAGTCCACCGGGGAGCTGTTTTTT. It specifies CASTRESTGELFF.

This rearrangement joins TRBV30 to TRBJ2-3; D uncertain. CDR1 and CDR2 from the germline V gene are GTSNPN and SVGIG (reference sequence). CDR3 length equals 14 residues. V lost 4 bases and J lost 4, with 15 bases in between. The CDR3 DNA is TGTGCCTGGACAAGGGAACCACAGCCAGATACGCAGTATTTT. Translated: CAWTREPQPDTQYF.

V usage is TRBV6-1 and J usage is TRBJ1-1, with 9 bases identical to TRBD1. The V segment lost 7 bases and the J segment 6 bases; nucleotides outside the gene matches: 6. Germline loops: CDR1 MNHNS, CDR2 SASEGT. The CDR3 loop spans 13 amino acids. The CDR3 DNA reads as TGTGCCAGCACCGGACAGGGGTCCCCTGAAGCTTTCTTT. Its protein product is CASTGQGSPEAFF.